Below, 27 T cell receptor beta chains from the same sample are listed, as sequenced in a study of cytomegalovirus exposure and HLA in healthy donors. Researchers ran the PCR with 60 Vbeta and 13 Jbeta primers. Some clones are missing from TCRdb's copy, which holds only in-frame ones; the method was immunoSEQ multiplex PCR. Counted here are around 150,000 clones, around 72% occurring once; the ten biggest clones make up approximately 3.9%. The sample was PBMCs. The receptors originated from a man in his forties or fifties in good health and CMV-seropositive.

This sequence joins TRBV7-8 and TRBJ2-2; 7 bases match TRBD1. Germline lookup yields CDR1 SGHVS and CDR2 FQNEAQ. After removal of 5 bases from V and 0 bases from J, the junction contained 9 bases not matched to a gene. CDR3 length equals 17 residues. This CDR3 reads CASSPRTGIANTGELFF. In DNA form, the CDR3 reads TGTGCCAGCAGCCCCCGGACAGGCATCGCGAACACCGGGGAGCTGTTTTTT.

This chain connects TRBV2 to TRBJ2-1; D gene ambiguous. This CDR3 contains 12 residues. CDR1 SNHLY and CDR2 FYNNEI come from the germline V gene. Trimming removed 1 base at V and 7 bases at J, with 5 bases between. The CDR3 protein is CASSEGGNEQFF. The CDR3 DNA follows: TGTGCCAGCAGTGAAGGAGGTAATGAGCAGTTCTTC.

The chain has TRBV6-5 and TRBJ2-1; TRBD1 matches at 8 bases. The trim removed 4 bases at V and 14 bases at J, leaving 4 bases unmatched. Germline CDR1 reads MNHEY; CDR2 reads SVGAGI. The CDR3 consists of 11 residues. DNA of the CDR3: TGTGCCAGCAGTTGGGGACAGGCCGAGTTCTTC. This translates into CASSWGQAEFF.

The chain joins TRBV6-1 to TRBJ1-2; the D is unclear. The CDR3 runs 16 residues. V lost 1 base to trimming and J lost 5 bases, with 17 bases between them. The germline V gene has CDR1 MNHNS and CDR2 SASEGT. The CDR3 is CASSEEAAPAFYGYTF. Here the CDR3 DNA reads TGTGCCAGCAGTGAAGAGGCAGCGCCGGCCTTTTATGGCTACACCTTC.

The CDR3 nucleotides read TGTGCCAGCTCCCTCATAGACAGGTCCAGGCATGCTGGCTACACCTTC. Translation gives CASSLIDRSRHAGYTF. The chain recombines TRBV18 with TRBJ1-2; possible D gene TRBD1, 6 bases. The V and J ends lost 6 bases and 7 bases respectively, with 24 bases between them. The germline V gene has CDR1 KGHSH and CDR2 LQKENI. CDR3 size: 16 residues.

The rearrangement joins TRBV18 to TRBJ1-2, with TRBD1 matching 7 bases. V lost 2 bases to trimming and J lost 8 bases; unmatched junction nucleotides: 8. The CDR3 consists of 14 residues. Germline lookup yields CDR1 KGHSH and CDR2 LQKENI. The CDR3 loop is CASSPEGAPEGYTF. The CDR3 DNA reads TGTGCCAGCTCACCAGAGGGGGCACCGGAAGGCTACACCTTC.

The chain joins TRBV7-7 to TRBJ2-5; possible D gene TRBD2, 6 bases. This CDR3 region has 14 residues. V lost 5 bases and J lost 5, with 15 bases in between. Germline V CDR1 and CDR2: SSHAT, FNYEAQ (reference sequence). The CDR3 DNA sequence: TGTGCCAGCAGCGAAGCGGGTTGGGGGGAGACCCAGTACTTC. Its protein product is CASSEAGWGETQYF.

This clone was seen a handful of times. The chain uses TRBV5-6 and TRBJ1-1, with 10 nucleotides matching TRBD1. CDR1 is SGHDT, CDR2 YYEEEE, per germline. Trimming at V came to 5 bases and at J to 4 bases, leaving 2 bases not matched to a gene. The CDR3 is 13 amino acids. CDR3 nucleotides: TGTGCCAGCAGGAGGACAGGGGGCACTGAAGCTTTCTTT. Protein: CASRRTGGTEAFF.

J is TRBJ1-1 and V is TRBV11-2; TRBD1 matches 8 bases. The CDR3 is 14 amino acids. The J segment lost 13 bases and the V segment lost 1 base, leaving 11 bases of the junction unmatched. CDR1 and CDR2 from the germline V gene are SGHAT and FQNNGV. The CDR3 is CASSLAGTGALGFF. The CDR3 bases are TGTGCCAGCAGCTTAGCTGGGACAGGAGCCTTGGGTTTCTTT.

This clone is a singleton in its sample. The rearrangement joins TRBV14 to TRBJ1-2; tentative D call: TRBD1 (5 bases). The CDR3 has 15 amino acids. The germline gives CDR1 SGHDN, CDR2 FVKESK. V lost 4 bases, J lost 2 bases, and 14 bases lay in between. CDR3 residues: CASSPQLQANYGYTF. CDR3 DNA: TGTGCCAGCAGCCCCCAACTACAGGCGAACTATGGCTACACCTTC.

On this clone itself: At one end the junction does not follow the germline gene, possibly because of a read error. As DNA, the CDR3 is TGTGCCAGCAGCCAGGCGGGACCTGAAGAGACTCACTTC. Protein product: CASSQAGPEETHF. The genes are TRBV28 and TRBJ2-5; D may be TRBD2 (6 bases). The CDR3 sequence is 13 residues long. CDR1 MDHEN and CDR2 SYDVKM come from the germline V gene.

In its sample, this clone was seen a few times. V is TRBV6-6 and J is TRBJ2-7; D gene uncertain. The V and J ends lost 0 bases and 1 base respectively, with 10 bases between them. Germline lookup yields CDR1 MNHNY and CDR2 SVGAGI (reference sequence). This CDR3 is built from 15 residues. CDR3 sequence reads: CASSYSRHSSYEQYF. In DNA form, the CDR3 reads TGTGCCAGCAGTTACTCGAGACACTCATCCTACGAGCAGTACTTC.

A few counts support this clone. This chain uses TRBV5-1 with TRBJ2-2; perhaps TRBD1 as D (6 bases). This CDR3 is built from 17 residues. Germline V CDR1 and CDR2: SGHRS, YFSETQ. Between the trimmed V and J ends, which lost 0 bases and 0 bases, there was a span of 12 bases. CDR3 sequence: CASSLDGDTSNTGELFF. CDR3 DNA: TGCGCCAGCAGCTTGGATGGGGACACCTCGAACACCGGGGAGCTGTTTTTT.

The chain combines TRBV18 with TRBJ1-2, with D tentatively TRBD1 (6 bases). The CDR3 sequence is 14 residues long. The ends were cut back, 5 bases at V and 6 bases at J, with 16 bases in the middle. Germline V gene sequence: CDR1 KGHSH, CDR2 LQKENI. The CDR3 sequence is CASSTLEDRNGYTF. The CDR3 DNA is TGTGCCAGCTCAACCTTGGAAGACAGGAATGGCTACACCTTC.

The CDR3 protein is CASTQSTGGFTGELFF. For the CDR3, the DNA is TGTGCCAGCACCCAAAGTACAGGGGGCTTCACCGGGGAGCTGTTTTTT. The chain combines TRBV27 with TRBJ2-2; 9 bases line up with TRBD1. V dropped 7 bases and J dropped 4; count of bases not matched to a gene: 10. Germline CDR1 MNHEY, CDR2 SMNVEV (reference sequence). This CDR3 is 16 amino acids long.

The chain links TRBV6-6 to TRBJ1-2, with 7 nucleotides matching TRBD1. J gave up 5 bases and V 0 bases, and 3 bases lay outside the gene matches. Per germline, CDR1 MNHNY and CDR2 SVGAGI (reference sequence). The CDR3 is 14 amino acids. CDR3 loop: CASSYSGTEYGYTF. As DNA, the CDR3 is TGTGCCAGCAGTTACTCGGGGACAGAGTATGGCTACACCTTC.

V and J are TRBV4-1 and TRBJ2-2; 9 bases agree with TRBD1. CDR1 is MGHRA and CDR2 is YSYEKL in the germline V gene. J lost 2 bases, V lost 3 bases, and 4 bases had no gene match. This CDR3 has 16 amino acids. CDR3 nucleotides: TGCGCCAGCAGCCAGACGGACAGGGGAAACACCGGGGAGCTGTTTTTT. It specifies CASSQTDRGNTGELFF.

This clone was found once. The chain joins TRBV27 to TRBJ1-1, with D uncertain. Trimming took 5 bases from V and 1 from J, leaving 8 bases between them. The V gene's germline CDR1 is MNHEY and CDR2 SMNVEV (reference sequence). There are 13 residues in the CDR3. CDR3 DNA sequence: TGTGCCAGCAGTGCGAGACAGAACACTGAAGCTTTCTTT. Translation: CASSARQNTEAFF.

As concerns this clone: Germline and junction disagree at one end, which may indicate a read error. Here the CDR3 DNA reads TGTGCCAGCGGTTACTCTCCAGGGAACACCGGGGAGCTGTTTTTT. This codes for CASGYSPGNTGELFF. The chain links TRBV6-5 to TRBJ2-2; D is undetermined. The CDR3 contains 15 residues. CDR1 is MNHEY, CDR2 SVGAGI, per germline.

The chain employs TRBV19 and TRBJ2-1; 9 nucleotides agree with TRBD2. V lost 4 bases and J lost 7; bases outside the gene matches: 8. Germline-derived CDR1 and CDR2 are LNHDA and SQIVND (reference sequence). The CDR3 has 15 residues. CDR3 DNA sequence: TGTGCCAGTAGTAAGCCAGCGGGGGGCCCAAATGAGCAGTTCTTC. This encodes CASSKPAGGPNEQFF.

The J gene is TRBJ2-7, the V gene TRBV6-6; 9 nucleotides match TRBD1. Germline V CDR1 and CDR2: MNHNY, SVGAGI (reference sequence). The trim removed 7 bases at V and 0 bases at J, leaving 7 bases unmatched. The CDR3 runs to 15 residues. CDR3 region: CASTRGQGSSYEQYF. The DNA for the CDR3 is TGTGCCAGCACCCGGGGACAGGGAAGCTCCTACGAGCAGTACTTC.

The CDR3 sequence is CASSPWDRGAYEQYF. CDR3 nucleotides: TGTGCCAGCAGCCCATGGGACAGGGGAGCCTACGAGCAGTACTTC. The chain joins TRBV5-4 to TRBJ2-7, with 10 bases that match TRBD1. The CDR3 totals 15 residues. Germline V lookup: CDR1 SGHNT, CDR2 YYREEE (reference sequence). Germline trimming cut 4 bases from V and 2 bases from J; bases unmatched to any gene: 6.

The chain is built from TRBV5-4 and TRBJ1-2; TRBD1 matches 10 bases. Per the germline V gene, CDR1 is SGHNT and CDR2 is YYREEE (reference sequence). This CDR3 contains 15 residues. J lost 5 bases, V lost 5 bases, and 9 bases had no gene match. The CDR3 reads CASRPGTGASYGYTF. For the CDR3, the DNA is TGTGCCAGCAGGCCCGGGACAGGGGCTTCGTATGGCTACACCTTC. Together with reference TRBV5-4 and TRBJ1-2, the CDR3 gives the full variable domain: ETGVTQSPTHLIKTRGQQVTLRCSSQSGHNTVSWYQQALGQGPQFIFQYYREEENGRGNFPPRFSGLQFPNYSSELNVNALELDDSALYLCASRPGTGASYGYTFGSGTRLTVV.

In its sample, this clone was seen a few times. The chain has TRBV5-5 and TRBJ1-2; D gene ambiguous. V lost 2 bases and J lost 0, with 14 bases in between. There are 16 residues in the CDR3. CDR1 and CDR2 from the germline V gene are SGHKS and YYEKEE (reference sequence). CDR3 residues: CASSFAAVLTNYGYTF. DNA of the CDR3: TGTGCCAGCAGCTTCGCGGCGGTCCTTACTAACTATGGCTACACCTTC. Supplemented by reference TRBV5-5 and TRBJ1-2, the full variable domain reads DAGVTQSPTHLIKTRGQQVTLRCSPISGHKSVSWYQQVLGQGPQFIFQYYEKEERGRGNFPDRFSARQFPNYSSELNVNALLLGDSALYLCASSFAAVLTNYGYTFGSGTRLTVV.

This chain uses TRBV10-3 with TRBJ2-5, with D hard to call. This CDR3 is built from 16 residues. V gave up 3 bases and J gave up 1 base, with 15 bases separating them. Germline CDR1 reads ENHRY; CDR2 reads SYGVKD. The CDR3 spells CAISDPALEVQETQYF. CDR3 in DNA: TGTGCCATCAGTGACCCCGCCCTAGAGGTCCAAGAGACCCAGTACTTC.

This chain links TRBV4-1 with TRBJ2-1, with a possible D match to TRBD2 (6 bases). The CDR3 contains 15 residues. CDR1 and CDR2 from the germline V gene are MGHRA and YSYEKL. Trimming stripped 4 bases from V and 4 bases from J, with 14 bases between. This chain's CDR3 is CASSPREEGYNEQFF. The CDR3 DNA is TGCGCCAGCAGCCCCAGGGAGGAGGGGTACAATGAGCAGTTCTTC.

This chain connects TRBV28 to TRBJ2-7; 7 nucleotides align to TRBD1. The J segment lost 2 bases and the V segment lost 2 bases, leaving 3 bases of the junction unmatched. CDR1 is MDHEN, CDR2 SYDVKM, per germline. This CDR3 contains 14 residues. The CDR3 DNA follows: TGTGCCAGCAGTTTAAGGGGGCCCCCCTACGAGCAGTACTTC. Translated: CASSLRGPPYEQYF.